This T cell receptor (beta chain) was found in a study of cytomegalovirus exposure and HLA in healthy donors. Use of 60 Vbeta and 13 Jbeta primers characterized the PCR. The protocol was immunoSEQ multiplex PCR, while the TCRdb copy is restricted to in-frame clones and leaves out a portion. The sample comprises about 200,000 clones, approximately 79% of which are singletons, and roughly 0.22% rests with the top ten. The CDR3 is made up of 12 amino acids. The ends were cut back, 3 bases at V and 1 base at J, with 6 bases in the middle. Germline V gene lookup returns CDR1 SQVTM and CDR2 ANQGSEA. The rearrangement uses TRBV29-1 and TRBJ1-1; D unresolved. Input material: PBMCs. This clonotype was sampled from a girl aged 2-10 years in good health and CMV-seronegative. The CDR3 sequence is CSVDGENTEAFF. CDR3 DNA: TGCAGCGTTGACGGGGAGAACACTGAAGCTTTCTTT. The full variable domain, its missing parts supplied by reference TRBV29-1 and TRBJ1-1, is SAVISQKPSRDICQRGTSLTIQCQVDSQVTMMFWYRQQPGQSLTLIATANQGSEATYESGFVIDKFPISRPNLTFSTLTVSNMSPEDSSIYLCSVDGENTEAFFGQGTRLTVV.